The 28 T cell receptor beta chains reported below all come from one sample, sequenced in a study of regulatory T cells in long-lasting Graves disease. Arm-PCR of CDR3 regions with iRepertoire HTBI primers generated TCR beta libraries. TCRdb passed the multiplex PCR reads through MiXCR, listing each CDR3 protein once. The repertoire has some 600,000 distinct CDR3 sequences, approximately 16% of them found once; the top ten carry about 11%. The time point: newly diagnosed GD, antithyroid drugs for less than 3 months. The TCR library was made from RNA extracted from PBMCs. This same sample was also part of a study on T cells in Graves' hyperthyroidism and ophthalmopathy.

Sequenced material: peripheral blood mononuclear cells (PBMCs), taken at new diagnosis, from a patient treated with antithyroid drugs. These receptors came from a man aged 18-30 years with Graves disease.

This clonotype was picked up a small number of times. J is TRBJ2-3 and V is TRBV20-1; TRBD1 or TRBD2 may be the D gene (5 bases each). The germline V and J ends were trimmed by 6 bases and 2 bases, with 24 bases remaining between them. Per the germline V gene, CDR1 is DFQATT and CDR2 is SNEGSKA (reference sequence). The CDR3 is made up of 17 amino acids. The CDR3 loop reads CSARDPESEVFTDTQYF. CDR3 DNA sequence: TGCAGTGCACGGGACCCCGAGTCCGAGGTTTTCACAGATACGCAGTATTTT.

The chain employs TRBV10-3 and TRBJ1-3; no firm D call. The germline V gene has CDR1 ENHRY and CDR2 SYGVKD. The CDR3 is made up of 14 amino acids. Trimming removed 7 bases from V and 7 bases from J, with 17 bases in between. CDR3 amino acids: CAITSEAWTNTIYF. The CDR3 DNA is TGTGCCATCACCTCGGAGGCCTGGACGAACACCATATATTTT.

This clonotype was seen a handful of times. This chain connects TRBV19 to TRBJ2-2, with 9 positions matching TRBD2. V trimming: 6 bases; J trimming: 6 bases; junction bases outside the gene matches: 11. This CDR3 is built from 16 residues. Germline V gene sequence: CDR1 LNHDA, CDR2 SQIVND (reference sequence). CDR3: CASRDPLAGSSGELFF. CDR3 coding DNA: TGTGCCAGTAGGGACCCGCTAGCGGGATCATCCGGGGAGCTGTTTTTT.

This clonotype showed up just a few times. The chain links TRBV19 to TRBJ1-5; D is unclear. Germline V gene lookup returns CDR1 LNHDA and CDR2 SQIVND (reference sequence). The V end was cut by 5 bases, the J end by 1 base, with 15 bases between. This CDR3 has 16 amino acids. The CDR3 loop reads CASSLRTGFSNQPQHF. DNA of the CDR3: TGTGCCAGTAGTCTGCGGACGGGTTTCAGCAATCAGCCCCAGCATTTT.

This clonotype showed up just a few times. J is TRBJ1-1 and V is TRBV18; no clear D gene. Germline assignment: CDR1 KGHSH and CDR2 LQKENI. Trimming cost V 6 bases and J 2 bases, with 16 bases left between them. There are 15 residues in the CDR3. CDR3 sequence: CASSDRAGSNTEAFF. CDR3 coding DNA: TGTGCCAGCTCGGATCGCGCGGGGTCTAACACTGAAGCTTTCTTT.

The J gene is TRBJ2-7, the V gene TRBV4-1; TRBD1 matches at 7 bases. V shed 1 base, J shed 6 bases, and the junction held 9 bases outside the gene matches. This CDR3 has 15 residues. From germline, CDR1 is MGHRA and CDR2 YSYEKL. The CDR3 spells CASSQAHRGRGEQYF. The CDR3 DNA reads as TGCGCCAGCAGCCAAGCCCACAGGGGTCGGGGCGAGCAGTACTTC.

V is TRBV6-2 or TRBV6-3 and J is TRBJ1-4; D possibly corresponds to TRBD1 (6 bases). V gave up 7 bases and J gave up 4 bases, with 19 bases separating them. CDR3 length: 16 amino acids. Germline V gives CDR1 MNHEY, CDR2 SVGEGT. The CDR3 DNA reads TGTGCCAGCAAAGTCACGGACCCCAGGGGTAATGAAAAACTGTTTTTT. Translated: CASKVTDPRGNEKLFF.

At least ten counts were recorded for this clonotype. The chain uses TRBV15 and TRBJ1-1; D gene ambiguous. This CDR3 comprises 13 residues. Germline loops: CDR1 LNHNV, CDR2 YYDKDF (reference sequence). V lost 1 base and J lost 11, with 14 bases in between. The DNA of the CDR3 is TGTGCCACCAGCAGAGGGGCCTCATTGCTGGCTTTCTTT. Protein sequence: CATSRGASLLAFF.

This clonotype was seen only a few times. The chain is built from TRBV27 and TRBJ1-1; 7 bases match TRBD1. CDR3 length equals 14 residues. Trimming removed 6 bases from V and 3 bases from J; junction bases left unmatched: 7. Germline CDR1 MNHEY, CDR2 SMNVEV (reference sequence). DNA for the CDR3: TGTGCCAGCAGGTCGACAGGGTTTTACACTGAAGCTTTCTTT. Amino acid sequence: CASRSTGFYTEAFF.

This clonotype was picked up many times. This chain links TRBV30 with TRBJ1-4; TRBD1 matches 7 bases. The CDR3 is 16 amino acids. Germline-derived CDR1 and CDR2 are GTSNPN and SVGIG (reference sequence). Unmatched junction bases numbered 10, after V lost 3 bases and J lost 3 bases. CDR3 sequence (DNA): TGTGCCTGGAGCAGCGGGAGACAGGGACCTAATGAAAAACTGTTTTTT. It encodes CAWSSGRQGPNEKLFF.

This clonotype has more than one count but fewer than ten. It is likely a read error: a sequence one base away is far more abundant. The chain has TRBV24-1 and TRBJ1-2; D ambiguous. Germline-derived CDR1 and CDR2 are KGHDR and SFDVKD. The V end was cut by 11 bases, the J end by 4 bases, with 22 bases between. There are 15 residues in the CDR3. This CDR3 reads CASTIIPPGFYGYTF. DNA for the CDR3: TGTGCCAGCACCATCATACCACCCGGGTTCTATGGCTACACCTTC.

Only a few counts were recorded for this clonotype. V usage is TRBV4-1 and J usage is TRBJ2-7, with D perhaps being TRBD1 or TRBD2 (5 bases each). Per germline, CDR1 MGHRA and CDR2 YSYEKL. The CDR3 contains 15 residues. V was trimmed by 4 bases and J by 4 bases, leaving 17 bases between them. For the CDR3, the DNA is TGCGCCAGCAGCCCCGGGACCATAACCCCTTACGAGCAGTACTTC. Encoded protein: CASSPGTITPYEQYF.

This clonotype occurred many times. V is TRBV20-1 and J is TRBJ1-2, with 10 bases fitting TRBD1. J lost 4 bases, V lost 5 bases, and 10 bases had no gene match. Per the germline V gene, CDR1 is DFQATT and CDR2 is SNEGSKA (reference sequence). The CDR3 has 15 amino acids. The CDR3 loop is CSAYRDRGLGYGYTF. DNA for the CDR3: TGCAGTGCTTACCGGGACAGGGGCCTTGGCTATGGCTACACCTTC.

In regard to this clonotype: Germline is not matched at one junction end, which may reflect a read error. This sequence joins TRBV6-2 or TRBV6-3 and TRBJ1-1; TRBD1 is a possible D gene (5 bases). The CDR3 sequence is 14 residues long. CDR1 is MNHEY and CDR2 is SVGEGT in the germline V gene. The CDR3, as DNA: TGTGCCAACAGTCCCGGGGGGGGGAACACTGAAGCTTTCTTT. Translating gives CANSPGGGNTEAFF.

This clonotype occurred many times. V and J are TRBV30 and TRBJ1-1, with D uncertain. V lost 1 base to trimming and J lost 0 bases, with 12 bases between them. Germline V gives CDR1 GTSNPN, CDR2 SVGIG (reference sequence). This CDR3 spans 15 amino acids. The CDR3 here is CAWSAFGRLNTEAFF. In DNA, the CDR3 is TGTGCCTGGAGTGCGTTTGGACGATTGAACACTGAAGCTTTCTTT.

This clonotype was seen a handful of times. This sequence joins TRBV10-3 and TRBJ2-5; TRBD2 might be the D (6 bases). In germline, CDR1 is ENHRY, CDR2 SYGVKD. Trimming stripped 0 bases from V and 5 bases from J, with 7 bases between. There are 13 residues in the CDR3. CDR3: CAISESLAETQYF. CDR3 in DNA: TGTGCCATCAGTGAGTCTCTAGCGGAGACCCAGTACTTC.

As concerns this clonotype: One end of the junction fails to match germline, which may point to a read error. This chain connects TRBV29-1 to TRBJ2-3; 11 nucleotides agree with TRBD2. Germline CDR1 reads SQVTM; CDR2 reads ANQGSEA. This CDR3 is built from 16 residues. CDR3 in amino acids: CSVEDPGLAGTDTRYF. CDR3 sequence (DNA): TGCAGCGTTGAAGACCCCGGACTAGCGGGTACAGATACGCGGTATTTT.

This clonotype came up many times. The CDR3 region has the DNA TGTGCCTGGAGCGTAGCGAACACTGAAGCTTTCTTT. Translating gives CAWSVANTEAFF. V is TRBV30 and J is TRBJ1-1; no definite D call. Germline lookup yields CDR1 GTSNPN and CDR2 SVGIG (reference sequence). CDR3 length equals 12 residues. Trimming took off 3 bases at V and 1 base at J, with 6 bases between the two ends.

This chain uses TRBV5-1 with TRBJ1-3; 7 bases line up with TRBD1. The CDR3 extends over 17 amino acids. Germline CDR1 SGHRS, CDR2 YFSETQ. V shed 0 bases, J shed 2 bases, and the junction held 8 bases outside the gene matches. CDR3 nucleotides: TGCGCCAGCAGCTTGGGAGGGACAGCTCTGGCTGGAAACACCATATATTTT. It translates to CASSLGGTALAGNTIYF.

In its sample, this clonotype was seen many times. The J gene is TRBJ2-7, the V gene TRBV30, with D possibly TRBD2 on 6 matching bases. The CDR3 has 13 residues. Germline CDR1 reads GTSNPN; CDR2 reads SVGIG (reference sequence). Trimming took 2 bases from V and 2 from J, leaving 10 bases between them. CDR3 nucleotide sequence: TGTGCCTGGAGTCGCCGGGAGACCTACGAGCAGTACTTC. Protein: CAWSRRETYEQYF.

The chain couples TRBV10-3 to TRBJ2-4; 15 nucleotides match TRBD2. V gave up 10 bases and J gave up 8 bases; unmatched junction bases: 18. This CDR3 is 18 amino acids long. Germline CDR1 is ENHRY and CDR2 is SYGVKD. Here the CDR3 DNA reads TGTGCCACGGGGTCGAGCGGACTAGCGGGAGGGGTTTGGGACATTCAGTACTTC. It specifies CATGSSGLAGGVWDIQYF.

The CDR3 region has the DNA TGCAGTGCTAGGGCAGAAAGCGGCGAGCCCTTCTACGAGCAGTACTTC. It encodes CSARAESGEPFYEQYF. This rearrangement joins TRBV20-1 to TRBJ2-7, with D possibly TRBD2 on 5 matching bases. V was pared by 3 bases and J by 3 bases, with 21 bases between. The CDR3 contains 16 residues. The germline CDR1 and CDR2 sequences are DFQATT and SNEGSKA (reference sequence).

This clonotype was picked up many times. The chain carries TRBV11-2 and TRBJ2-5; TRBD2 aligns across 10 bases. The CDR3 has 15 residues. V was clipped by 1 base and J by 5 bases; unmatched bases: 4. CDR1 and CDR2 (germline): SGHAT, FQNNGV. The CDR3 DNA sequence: TGTGCCAGCAGCTTAGGTACTAGCGGGATTGAGACCCAGTACTTC. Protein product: CASSLGTSGIETQYF.

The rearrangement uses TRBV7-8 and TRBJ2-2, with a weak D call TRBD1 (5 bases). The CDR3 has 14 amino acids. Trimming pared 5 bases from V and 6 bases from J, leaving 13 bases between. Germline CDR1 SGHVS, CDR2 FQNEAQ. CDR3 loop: CASSRQGNPGELFF. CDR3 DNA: TGTGCCAGCAGCCGTCAGGGTAACCCCGGGGAGCTGTTTTTT.

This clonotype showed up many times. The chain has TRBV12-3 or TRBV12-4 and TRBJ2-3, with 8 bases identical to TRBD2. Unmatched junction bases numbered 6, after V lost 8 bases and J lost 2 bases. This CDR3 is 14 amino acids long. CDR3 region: CASSREGLTDTQYF. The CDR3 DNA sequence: TGTGCCAGCTCCCGGGAGGGTCTCACAGATACGCAGTATTTT.

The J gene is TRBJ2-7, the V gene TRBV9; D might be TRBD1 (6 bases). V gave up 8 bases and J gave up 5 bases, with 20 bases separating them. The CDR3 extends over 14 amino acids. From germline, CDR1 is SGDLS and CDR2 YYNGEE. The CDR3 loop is CASTSRDNLDEQYF. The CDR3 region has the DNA TGTGCCAGTACATCTCGGGACAACCTGGACGAGCAGTACTTC.

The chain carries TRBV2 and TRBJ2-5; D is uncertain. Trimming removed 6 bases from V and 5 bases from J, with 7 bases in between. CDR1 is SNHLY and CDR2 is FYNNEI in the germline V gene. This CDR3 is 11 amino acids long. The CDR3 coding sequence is TGTGCCAGCAGAGTAGTGGAGACCCAGTACTTC. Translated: CASRVVETQYF. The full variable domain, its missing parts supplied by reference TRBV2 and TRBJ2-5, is EPEVTQTPSHQVTQMGQEVILRCVPISNHLYFYWYRQILGQKVEFLVSFYNNEISEKSEIFDDQFSVERPDGSNFTLKIRSTKLEDSAMYFCASRVVETQYFGPGTRLLVL.

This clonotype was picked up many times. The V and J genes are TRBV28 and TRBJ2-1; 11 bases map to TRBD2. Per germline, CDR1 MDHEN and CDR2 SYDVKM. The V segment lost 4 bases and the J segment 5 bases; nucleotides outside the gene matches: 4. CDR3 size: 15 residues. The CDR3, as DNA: TGTGCCAGCAGTTCGTCGGGACTAGCGGACAATGAGCAGTTCTTC. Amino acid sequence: CASSSSGLADNEQFF.